This TCR beta chain was sequenced during a study of Ad26.COV2.S vaccination and SARS-CoV-2 variants. Overall study: Donor joined the COV1001 Ad26.COV2.S trial arm. Dosing was one shot or two shots 56 days apart.

To note about this clone: As yet, its antigen is unknown.

Study observations and caveats: Once vaccination had occurred, spike-specific CD8+ and CD4+ T cell responses reportedly showed substantial breadth. TCR breadth and depth analyses may have underestimated total T cell responses.

The data were produced by immunoSEQ multiplex PCR, yet TCRdb's version contains in-frame clones alone and is incomplete. Of 500,000 or so clones in the sample, approximately 92% were seen once. Documented treatment: around 19 received Ad26.COV2.S at low or high dose, single or two shots; 5 received placebo; per-sample allocation not given. Vaccine and placebo recipients were sampled on day 63 after the first injection. The source material was peripheral blood, sampled in a trial of Ad26.COV2.S vaccine versus placebo. The sequence derives from a person between 18 and 59 years old who received the Ad26.COV2.S COVID-19 vaccine or a placebo.

The CDR3 DNA follows: TGTGCCAGCACTAATATAGGGGGGCCGAACACTGAAGCTTTCTTT. It encodes CASTNIGGPNTEAFF. The gene calls are TRBV28 and TRBJ1-1, with TRBD1 as a possible D gene (6 bases). Germline lookup yields CDR1 MDHEN and CDR2 SYDVKM. CDR3 size: 15 residues. V was shortened by 7 bases and J by 1 base, with 16 bases between the two germline ends.